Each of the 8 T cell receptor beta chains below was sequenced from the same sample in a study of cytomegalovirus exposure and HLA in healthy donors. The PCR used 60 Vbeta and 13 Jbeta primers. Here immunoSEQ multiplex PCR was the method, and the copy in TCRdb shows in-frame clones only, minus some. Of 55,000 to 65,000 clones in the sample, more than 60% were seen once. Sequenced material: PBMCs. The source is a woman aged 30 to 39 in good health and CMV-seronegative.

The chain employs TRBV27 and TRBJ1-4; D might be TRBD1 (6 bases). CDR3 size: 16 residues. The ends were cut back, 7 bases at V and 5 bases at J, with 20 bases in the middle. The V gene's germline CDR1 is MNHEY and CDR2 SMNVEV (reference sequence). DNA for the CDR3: TGTGCCAGCACCTATAACAGGGCCGCTTCCAATGAAAAACTGTTTTTT. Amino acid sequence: CASTYNRAASNEKLFF.

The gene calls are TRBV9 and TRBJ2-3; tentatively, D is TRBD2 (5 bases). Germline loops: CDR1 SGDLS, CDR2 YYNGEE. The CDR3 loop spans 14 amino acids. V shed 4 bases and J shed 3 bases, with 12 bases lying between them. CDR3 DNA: TGTGCCAGCAGCCCAGAGGGCCTTACAGATACGCAGTATTTT. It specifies CASSPEGLTDTQYF.

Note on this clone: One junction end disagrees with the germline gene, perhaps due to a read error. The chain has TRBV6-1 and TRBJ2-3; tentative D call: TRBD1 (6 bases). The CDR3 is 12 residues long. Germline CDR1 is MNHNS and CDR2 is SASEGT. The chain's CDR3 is CASSESDRPGHF. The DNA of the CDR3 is TGTGCCAGCAGTGAATCCGACAGGCCTGGGCATTTT.

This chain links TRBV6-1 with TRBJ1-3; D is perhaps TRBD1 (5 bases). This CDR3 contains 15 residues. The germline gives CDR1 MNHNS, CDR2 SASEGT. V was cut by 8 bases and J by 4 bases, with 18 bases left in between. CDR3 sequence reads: CASGFDSAYGNTIYF. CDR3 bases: TGTGCCAGCGGCTTCGACAGCGCCTACGGAAACACCATATATTTT.

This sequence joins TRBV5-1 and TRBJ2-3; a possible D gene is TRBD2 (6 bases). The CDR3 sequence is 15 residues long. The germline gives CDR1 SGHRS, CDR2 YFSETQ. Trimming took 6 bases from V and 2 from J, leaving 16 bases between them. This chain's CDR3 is CASTPGSGFTDTQYF. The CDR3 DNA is TGCGCCAGCACCCCGGGTAGCGGATTCACAGATACGCAGTATTTT.

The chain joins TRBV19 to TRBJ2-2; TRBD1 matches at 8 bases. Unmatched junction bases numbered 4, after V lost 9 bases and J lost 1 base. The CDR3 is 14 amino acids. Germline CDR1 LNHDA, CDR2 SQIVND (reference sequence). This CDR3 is CASIDRGNTGELFF. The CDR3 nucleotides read TGTGCCAGCATAGACAGGGGGAACACCGGGGAGCTGTTTTTT.

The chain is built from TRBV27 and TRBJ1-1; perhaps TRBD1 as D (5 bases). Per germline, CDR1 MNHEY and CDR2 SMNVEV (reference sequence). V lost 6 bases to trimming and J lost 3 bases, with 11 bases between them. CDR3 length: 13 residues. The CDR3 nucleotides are TGTGCCAGCAGCATCCAGGGTTACACTGAAGCTTTCTTT. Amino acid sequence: CASSIQGYTEAFF.

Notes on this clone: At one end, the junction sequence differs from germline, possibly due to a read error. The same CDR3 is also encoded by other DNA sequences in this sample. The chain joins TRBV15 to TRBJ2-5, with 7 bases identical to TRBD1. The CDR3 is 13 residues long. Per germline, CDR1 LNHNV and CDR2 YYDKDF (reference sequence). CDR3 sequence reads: CATSSQGPETQYF. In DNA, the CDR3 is TGCGCCACCAGCTCACAGGGGCCAGAGACCCAGTACTTC.